A selection of T cell receptor beta chains follows, all from one sample in a study of CD8+CD57+ T cells in acquired aplastic anemia. Via MiXCR, TCRdb re-called the reads, giving one row per CDR3 protein. Of around 200,000 distinct CDR3 sequences listed, roughly half were seen once; the top ten hold about 9.5%. Sequenced sample: sorted CD4+, CD8+, or CD8+CD57+ T cells (not recorded which) from PBMCs. The receptors were gathered from a human donor with aplastic anemia. The conserved cysteine and the conserved F or W are not part of the CDR3 here.

V	CDR3
TRBV7-9	ASSLAGWEQY
TRBV5-1	ASSSTYGGRETQY
TRBV20-1	SARGNGALSNQPQH
TRBV30	AWRSPGLL
TRBV9	VSSVGDKNIQY
TRBV7-8	ASSSGTGINSPLH
TRBV7-2	ASNPRLAGVSYNEQF
TRBV6-1	ASSDIQN
TRBV25-1	ASSEYQAAPNEQF
TRBV2	ASSESRHSQETQY
TRBV27	ASSLEGRPDTQY
TRBV7-6	ASGDYYVGYT
TRBV7-9	ASGTDYGYT
TRBV2	ATRTDSNQPQH
TRBV27	ASSPGLAGVATHY
TRBV2	ASSDWGGVGYT
TRBV24-1	ATSAGGDRKNEKLF
TRBV20-1	SAGFRGVSTDTQY
TRBV11-1	ASHPGLLTRAF
TRBV14	ASSQDQGAGSPLH
TRBV20-1	SALGTLRNEQF
TRBV2	ASTGEANEKLF
TRBV25-1	ASSELGGSEQY
TRBV20-1	SASVMREGHEQF
TRBV29-1	SVGGDKVFQTEAF
TRBV6-1	AILGTGGHTEAF
TRBV19	ASSLREDRTYEQY
TRBV5-6	ASSERTGISPLH
TRBV16	ASSQLDRAGHNEQF
TRBV3-1	ASSHRSTGLGNTIY
TRBV15	ATSSEMGGNEQF
TRBV19	ASSMGQTMNTEAF
TRBV10-3	AIQLAAYQETQY
TRBV29-1	SVGEGRIEGYT
TRBV20-1	SAPPRGGSENEQY
TRBV11-1	ASSLGGGIQISGNTIY
TRBV29-1	SVVTGSSYEQY
TRBV7-3	ASGRTVNTGELF
TRBV19	ASTSTSRGIQY
TRBV7-6	ASSRRRPDRDHNSPLH
TRBV7-8	ASSLARLETQY
TRBV7-2	ASSPQGTSGNTIY
TRBV11-2	ASSLGNDRGGSGNTIY
TRBV15	ATSRDSSYNSPLH
TRBV20-1	SASMAASTDTQY
TRBV5-1	ASSSGPPELAHEQF
TRBV9	ASSPRDSSGNTIY
TRBV5-4	ASSLAVGGEGYT
TRBV29-1	SVDPKSTDTQY
TRBV24-1	ATSDPDREAF
TRBV2	ASRGQFNEKLF